One sample yielded the 6 T cell receptor beta chains listed below, sequenced in a study of blood T cells in healthy people across ages. A second PCR, run for roughly 7 to 12 cycles, used a sample-barcoded 5' primer plus a J-beta primer mix. Each CDR3 protein is one row after TCRdb ran MiXCR on the 5' RACE reads. Of fewer than 1,000,000 distinct CDR3 sequences in the sample, approximately 44% are singletons; the top ten hold approximately 19%. Sequencing used blood. The receptors were gathered from a man between 60 and 75 years old in good health.

The gene calls are TRBV11-2 and TRBJ1-6; no reliable D call. Between the trimmed V and J ends, which lost 3 bases and 14 bases, there was a span of 11 bases. There are 12 residues in the CDR3. From germline, CDR1 is SGHAT and CDR2 FQNNGV. This CDR3 is CASSLSNGALHF. CDR3 coding DNA: TGTGCCAGCAGCTTGAGCAATGGGGCCCTCCACTTT.

The chain is built from TRBV7-6 and TRBJ2-7; D may be TRBD2 (5 bases). The germline gives CDR1 SGHVS, CDR2 FNYEAQ. This CDR3 has 15 residues. The germline V and J ends were trimmed by 0 bases and 2 bases, with 11 bases remaining between them. CDR3 coding DNA: TGTGCCAGCAGCTTAGCGCCGGGAAAAGCCTACGAGCAGTACTTC. Amino acid sequence: CASSLAPGKAYEQYF.

V is TRBV21-1 and J is TRBJ2-5; the D segment call TRBD1 is taken from the table without a DNA check. TRBV21-1 is a recognized pseudogene. This CDR3 has 15 amino acids. CDR3 bases: TGTGCCAGCAGCAGGACAGGGCGAATAAAAGAGACCCAGTACTTC. This translates into CASSRTGRIKETQYF.

V gene TRBV5-4 combines with J gene TRBJ2-5; TRBD1 is a possible D gene (6 bases). Germline CDR1 reads SGHNT; CDR2 reads YYREEE (reference sequence). V was shortened by 4 bases and J by 3 bases, with 10 bases between the two germline ends. There are 13 residues in the CDR3. The CDR3 sequence: CASSRNREETQYF. CDR3 coding DNA: TGTGCCAGCAGCCGAAACAGGGAAGAGACCCAGTACTTC.

In this sample, this clonotype turned up a few times. V gene TRBV4-3 combines with J gene TRBJ2-4, with D possibly matching TRBD2 (7 bases). This CDR3 is 15 amino acids long. Trimming pared 1 base from V and 7 bases from J, leaving 14 bases between. Germline lookup yields CDR1 LGHNA and CDR2 YSLEER. CDR3 nucleotides: TGCGCCAGCAGCCAAGGGAAGGGGGAGGGGAACATTCAGTACTTC. This encodes CASSQGKGEGNIQYF.

The genes are TRBV7-2 and TRBJ2-5, with D maybe TRBD2 (6 bases). CDR1 is SGHTA, CDR2 FQGNSA, per germline. Trimming cost V 5 bases and J 1 base, with 14 bases left between them. The CDR3 spans 15 residues. The CDR3 spells CASSMGRGTQETQYF. The CDR3, as DNA: TGTGCCAGCAGCATGGGACGCGGGACCCAAGAGACCCAGTACTTC.